The 6 T cell receptor beta chains below come from one sample, sequenced in a study of shared clonotypes between healthy human individuals. Profiled with immunoSEQ multiplex PCR; TCRdb holds only in-frame clones, not every one. The data show about 2.5 million clones, less than 95% seen once. The sample comprised naive CD4+ T cells from PBMCs. Subset defined: CD45RA+ positively selected. The receptors come from a man aged 18 to 35 in good health. Some clones in this sample may be carry-over from other donors' samples.

The chain recombines TRBV6-5 with TRBJ2-1; 9 nucleotides align to TRBD2. Per germline, CDR1 MNHEY and CDR2 SVGAGI. J lost 5 bases, V lost 5 bases, and 4 bases had no gene match. This CDR3 region has 14 residues. Written as DNA, the CDR3 is TGTGCCAGCAGTGAGGGACTAGCCAACAATGAGCAGTTCTTC. As protein: CASSEGLANNEQFF.

The chain uses TRBV7-9 and TRBJ2-7; 9 positions agree with TRBD1. V was pared by 4 bases and J by 4 bases, with 5 bases of the junction left unmatched. From germline, CDR1 is SEHNR and CDR2 FQNEAQ (reference sequence). This CDR3 region has 14 residues. CDR3 coding DNA: TGTGCCAGCAGCTACGGGACAGGGTCATACGAGCAGTACTTC. It yields the protein CASSYGTGSYEQYF.

The rearrangement joins TRBV7-2 to TRBJ1-5, with 8 bases matching TRBD1. Per germline, CDR1 SGHTA and CDR2 FQGNSA. J was trimmed by 3 bases and V by 4 bases; bases with no gene match: 8. The CDR3 is made up of 16 amino acids. The CDR3 DNA reads as TGTGCCAGCAGCTCCCAGGGGGCGGCCTTCAATCAGCCCCAGCATTTT. Translating it yields CASSSQGAAFNQPQHF.

The V call is TRBV5-1, the J call TRBJ2-1; D gene unclear. The CDR3 is 13 residues long. Germline V gene sequence: CDR1 SGHRS, CDR2 YFSETQ. V was cut by 0 bases and J by 6 bases, with 7 bases left in between. CDR3 nucleotide sequence: TGCGCCAGCAGCTTGGGAGTCCGCAATGAGCAGTTCTTC. The encoded protein is CASSLGVRNEQFF.

The J gene is TRBJ2-3, the V gene TRBV4-1; no clear D. The CDR3 runs 14 residues. Per germline, CDR1 MGHRA and CDR2 YSYEKL. Trimming pared 5 bases from V and 5 bases from J, leaving 14 bases between. The CDR3 bases are TGCGCCAGCAGCGTCGCTGGGCCGGGAGATACGCAGTATTTT. Translation: CASSVAGPGDTQYF.

V and J are TRBV6-6 and TRBJ1-2; perhaps TRBD1 as D (5 bases). The CDR3 runs to 13 residues. Germline V CDR1 and CDR2: MNHNY, SVGAGI (reference sequence). Trimming took off 6 bases at V and 5 bases at J, with 13 bases between the two ends. CDR3 residues: CASRGGRGYGYTF. CDR3 in DNA: TGTGCCAGCAGGGGCGGGAGGGGTTATGGCTACACCTTC.